This entry lists 26 T cell receptor beta chains sequenced from one sample in a study of shared clonotypes between healthy human individuals. In the naive CD8 group, cells lacked CD45RO and were positively selected for CCR7, so terminally differentiated effector memory CD45RA+ cells were left out. Produced via immunoSEQ multiplex PCR; TCRdb's table is partial and in-frame only. The sample lists around 1.9 million clones, 80% to 95% occurring once. Material for sequencing was naive CD8+ T cells from PBMCs. Every receptor here comes from a man aged 18 to 35 in good health. Some clones in this sample may be carry-over from other donors' samples.

This clone was counted once. The chain employs TRBV27 and TRBJ1-1; 8 positions agree with TRBD1. The CDR3 is made up of 15 amino acids. V trimming: 3 bases; J trimming: 1 base; junction bases outside the gene matches: 4. Per the germline V gene, CDR1 is MNHEY and CDR2 is SMNVEV (reference sequence). The CDR3: CASSLAGGGNTEAFF. CDR3 nucleotides: TGTGCCAGCAGTTTGGCAGGGGGCGGGAACACTGAAGCTTTCTTT.

The chain uses TRBV21-1 and TRBJ1-4. TRBV21-1 is a pseudogene locus. There are 12 residues in the CDR3. In DNA, the CDR3 is TGTGCCAGCAGCAAACGGGGGCAAAAACTGTTTTTT. Its protein is CASSKRGQKLFF.

The J gene is TRBJ2-1, the V gene TRBV6-1; 11 bases are a match to TRBD2. Trimming took 4 bases from V and 8 from J; bases not matched to a gene: 10. The CDR3 extends over 16 amino acids. The V gene's germline CDR1 is MNHNS and CDR2 SASEGT. The CDR3 reads CASSVYSGRAVDEQFF. The DNA of the CDR3 is TGTGCCAGCAGTGTATATAGCGGGAGGGCCGTGGATGAGCAGTTCTTC.

The chain is built from TRBV19 and TRBJ1-4; 9 nucleotides match TRBD1. Germline V gene lookup returns CDR1 LNHDA and CDR2 SQIVND (reference sequence). Unmatched junction bases numbered 3, after V lost 9 bases and J lost 7 bases. The CDR3 extends over 12 amino acids. The CDR3, as DNA: TGTGCCAGACAGGGGGCTTTTGAAAAACTGTTTTTT. The encoded protein is CARQGAFEKLFF.

The chain joins TRBV19 to TRBJ2-7; D unresolved. This CDR3 region has 15 residues. V was trimmed by 5 bases and J by 0 bases, leaving 14 bases between them. CDR1 is LNHDA, CDR2 SQIVND, per germline (reference sequence). CDR3 DNA: TGTGCCAGTAGTTCGGCAGGCCCAAGCTCCTACGAGCAGTACTTC. Its translation is CASSSAGPSSYEQYF.

The V gene is TRBV27, the J gene TRBJ1-1; TRBD1 is a possible D gene (6 bases). CDR1 and CDR2 from the germline V gene are MNHEY and SMNVEV (reference sequence). CDR3 length: 15 amino acids. The V and J ends lost 1 base and 2 bases respectively, with 11 bases between them. CDR3 residues: CASSLWGGLNTEAFF. In DNA, the CDR3 is TGTGCCAGCAGTTTATGGGGGGGGCTAAACACTGAAGCTTTCTTT.

The CDR3 nucleotides read TGTGCCAGCAGCCCCGACGGGAGACTAGCGGGAGGGGAGCAGTTCTTC. Amino acids: CASSPDGRLAGGEQFF. V gene TRBV11-1 combines with J gene TRBJ2-1, with 14 positions matching TRBD2. The germline V gene encodes CDR1 SGHAT and CDR2 FQDESV (reference sequence). V shed 5 bases and J 10 bases; nucleotides not matched to a gene: 10. CDR3 length: 16 residues.

The rearrangement links TRBV10-3 to TRBJ1-4; a weak D match, TRBD1 (5 bases). Looked up from germline, CDR1 is ENHRY and CDR2 is SYGVKD. Between the trimmed V and J ends, which lost 6 bases and 3 bases, there was a span of 14 bases. The CDR3 consists of 15 residues. CDR3 DNA: TGTGCCATCAGCCCCCTGGGACCGTCTAATGAAAAACTGTTTTTT. Translating gives CAISPLGPSNEKLFF.

The rearrangement joins TRBV28 to TRBJ2-5; 12 nucleotides agree with TRBD2. The CDR3 is 16 amino acids. Trimming took 7 bases from V and 3 from J; bases not matched to a gene: 9. CDR1 MDHEN and CDR2 SYDVKM come from the germline V gene. The CDR3, as DNA: TGTGCCAGCACCCGCGGACTAGCGGGATGGAAAGAGACCCAGTACTTC. Its translation: CASTRGLAGWKETQYF.

The rearrangement joins TRBV6-5 to TRBJ2-2; D not certain. Germline lookup yields CDR1 MNHEY and CDR2 SVGAGI. V dropped 10 bases and J dropped 1 base, with 10 bases sitting between them. There are 13 residues in the CDR3. CDR3 nucleotides: TGTGCCACCGCCCCAGAGAACACCGGGGAGCTGTTTTTT. Translating gives CATAPENTGELFF.

The chain has TRBV4-1 and TRBJ2-1, with TRBD2 as a possible D gene (5 bases). The V gene's germline CDR1 is MGHRA and CDR2 YSYEKL. Trimming took 2 bases from V and 6 from J, leaving 8 bases between them. CDR3 length equals 13 residues. This chain's CDR3 is CASSQNSVNEQFF. The CDR3 coding sequence is TGCGCCAGCAGCCAAAATAGCGTCAATGAGCAGTTCTTC.

CDR3: CASVSSLTDTQYF. CDR3 DNA: TGTGCCAGCGTATCCAGCTTGACAGATACGCAGTATTTT. The J gene is TRBJ2-3, the V gene TRBV27; D is uncertain. V lost 8 bases to trimming and J lost 3 bases, with 12 bases between them. The CDR3 length is 13 residues. Germline V lookup: CDR1 MNHEY, CDR2 SMNVEV (reference sequence).

This sequence joins TRBV19 and TRBJ1-5, with D possibly matching TRBD1 (6 bases). Trimming took 5 bases from V and 3 from J, leaving 20 bases between them. CDR1 LNHDA and CDR2 SQIVND come from the germline V gene (reference sequence). The CDR3 covers 17 residues. As DNA, the CDR3 is TGTGCCAGTAGTCCCCTCAAGGAAGGGGGTCCCAATCAGCCCCAGCATTTT. Protein: CASSPLKEGGPNQPQHF.

The chain carries TRBV6-5 and TRBJ1-2; weak D call: TRBD1 (6 bases). This CDR3 is 15 amino acids long. Deletions cut 4 bases from V and 4 bases from J, with 16 bases between. Looked up from germline, CDR1 is MNHEY and CDR2 is SVGAGI. CDR3 coding DNA: TGTGCCAGCAGTTCCGCAATCAGGGGTCCCTATGGCTACACCTTC. This gives the protein CASSSAIRGPYGYTF.

This chain uses TRBV6-5 with TRBJ2-1; 9 bases fit TRBD2. CDR1 MNHEY and CDR2 SVGAGI come from the germline V gene. The J segment lost 5 bases and the V segment lost 2 bases, leaving 4 bases of the junction unmatched. This CDR3 is 15 amino acids long. For the CDR3, the DNA is TGTGCCAGCAGTTACGGTCTAGCGGGAAACAATGAGCAGTTCTTC. Translation: CASSYGLAGNNEQFF.

The chain combines TRBV5-1 with TRBJ2-1; tentative D call: TRBD2 (5 bases). Trimming cost V 0 bases and J 10 bases, with 11 bases left between them. The germline gives CDR1 SGHRS, CDR2 YFSETQ. This CDR3 has 13 amino acids. CDR3 nucleotide sequence: TGCGCCAGCAGCTTGGCAGGCGGGCCGGAGCAGTTCTTC. Amino acids: CASSLAGGPEQFF. Looking up the rest from reference TRBV5-1 and TRBJ2-1 gives the full variable domain: KAGVTQTPRYLIKTRGQQVTLSCSPISGHRSVSWYQQTPGQGLQFLFEYFSETQRNKGNFPGRFSGRQFSNSRSEMNVSTLELGDSALYLCASSLAGGPEQFFGPGTRLTVL.

Remarks on this clone: A much larger clone is a single base away; this may be a read error. The same CDR3 can be traced to other DNA sequences in this sample. This CDR3 reads CASSLAGGYEQYF. CDR3 in DNA: TGTGCCAGCAGCTTAGCGGGAGGCTACGAGCAGTACTTC. The chain carries TRBV7-8 and TRBJ2-7; D might be TRBD2 (6 bases). The CDR3 consists of 13 residues. Germline V lookup: CDR1 SGHVS, CDR2 FQNEAQ. V lost 0 bases to trimming and J lost 3 bases, with 6 bases between them.

This sequence joins TRBV28 and TRBJ1-5, with a weak D call TRBD1 (6 bases). V was trimmed by 9 bases and J by 2 bases, leaving 14 bases between them. Looked up from germline, CDR1 is MDHEN and CDR2 is SYDVKM. This CDR3 has 14 residues. The CDR3 DNA reads TGTGCCAGTGAACAGGGTGGGGGCAATCAGCCCCAGCATTTT. It is translated as CASEQGGGNQPQHF.

The chain combines TRBV4-3 with TRBJ2-7, with TRBD2 identical over 7 bases. The CDR3 spans 16 residues. Germline CDR1 LGHNA, CDR2 YSLEER. Trimming took 0 bases from V and 2 from J; bases not matched to a gene: 7. Here the CDR3 reads CASSQDWREKTYEQYF. The DNA for the CDR3 is TGCGCCAGCAGCCAAGATTGGCGGGAGAAAACCTACGAGCAGTACTTC.

The chain is built from TRBV10-3 and TRBJ2-3, with 11 bases matching TRBD2. V shed 4 bases, J shed 5 bases, and the junction held 5 bases outside the gene matches. This CDR3 region has 15 residues. In germline, CDR1 is ENHRY, CDR2 SYGVKD. Written as DNA, the CDR3 is TGTGCCATCAGTGGTAGCGGGAGGGGGGGAGATACGCAGTATTTT. It translates to CAISGSGRGGDTQYF.

CDR3 coding DNA: TGTGCCAGCAGCTTAGTCCTTAGACTAAACACTGAAGCTTTCTTT. This translates into CASSLVLRLNTEAFF. V and J are TRBV13 and TRBJ1-1; D not certain. CDR3 length: 15 residues. Trimming removed 1 base from V and 2 bases from J, with 11 bases in between. The germline gives CDR1 PRHDT, CDR2 FYEKMQ (reference sequence).

The chain is built from TRBV7-7 and TRBJ2-1, with 9 bases matching TRBD1. J gave up 6 bases and V 1 base, and 1 base lay outside the gene matches. Germline CDR1 reads SSHAT; CDR2 reads FNYEAQ (reference sequence). This CDR3 has 14 residues. Written as DNA, the CDR3 is TGTGCCAGCAGCTTAGGGACAGGGGCCAATGAGCAGTTCTTC. The encoded protein is CASSLGTGANEQFF.

The chain links TRBV19 to TRBJ2-7, with 8 bases aligning to TRBD2. The CDR3 totals 16 residues. The trim removed 0 bases at V and 5 bases at J, leaving 9 bases unmatched. In germline, CDR1 is LNHDA, CDR2 SQIVND (reference sequence). CDR3 DNA sequence: TGTGCCAGTAGTATAGATTCGTCGGGAGGGCCGGACGAGCAGTACTTC. It yields the protein CASSIDSSGGPDEQYF.

The chain is built from TRBV7-6 and TRBJ2-5, with TRBD1 identical over 8 bases. J lost 5 bases, V lost 5 bases, and 10 bases had no gene match. CDR1 and CDR2 from the germline V gene are SGHVS and FNYEAQ. CDR3 length: 15 amino acids. For the CDR3, the DNA is TGTGCCAGCAGCCTAACCAGGGGGCGAGTTGAGACCCAGTACTTC. Protein sequence: CASSLTRGRVETQYF.

The CDR3 here is CASSTQEGPTIEAFF. For the CDR3, the DNA is TGTGCCAGTAGTACTCAAGAGGGACCTACGATAGAAGCTTTCTTT. The V and J genes are TRBV19 and TRBJ1-1; D perhaps matches TRBD1 (5 bases). The V and J ends lost 4 bases and 8 bases respectively, with 20 bases between them. Germline CDR1 is LNHDA and CDR2 is SQIVND (reference sequence). There are 15 residues in the CDR3. The variable domain in full, with the rest retrieved from reference TRBV19 and TRBJ1-1, is DGGITQSPKYLFRKEGQNVTLSCEQNLNHDAMYWYRQDPGQGLRLIYYSQIVNDFQKGDIAEGYSVSREKKESFPLTVTSAQKNPTAFYLCASSTQEGPTIEAFFGQGTRLTVV.

The chain couples TRBV19 to TRBJ2-3, with 8 bases that match TRBD1. The germline V gene has CDR1 LNHDA and CDR2 SQIVND (reference sequence). The CDR3 contains 16 residues. V shed 2 bases, J shed 1 base, and the junction held 5 bases outside the gene matches. For the CDR3, the DNA is TGTGCCAGTAGTATAATTAACAGGGGGGGCACAGATACGCAGTATTTT. It codes for CASSIINRGGTDTQYF.